This TCR beta chain derives from a study of T cell responses to AZD1222 COVID-19 vaccine. Second-dose recipients at about 4 or about 12 weeks were treated as one pooled group. Overall study findings and caveats: The CD4 TCRs associated with vaccination extended across spike and predominated at 160-218 and 743-854. Donors were mostly white British, more females; clonal diversity possibly underestimated.

V gave up 2 bases and J gave up 4 bases; unmatched junction bases: 9. In germline, CDR1 is LGHNA, CDR2 YNFKEQ. The CDR3 sequence is 19 residues long. As regards this clone: Antigen unknown.

Clones were sequenced by immunoSEQ multiplex PCR, and TCRdb holds only the in-frame ones, with some missing. The table includes about 140,000 clones, 90% detected once. The clonotype was recovered from an adult who received the AZD1222 COVID-19 vaccine. The sample in question was peripheral blood, obtained 28 days after the second AZD1222 dose. The V call is TRBV4-2, the J call TRBJ2-1; 15 positions match TRBD2. CDR3 protein: CASSQQAPGLAGGYNEQFF. CDR3 nucleotides: TGTGCCAGCAGCCAACAAGCACCGGGACTAGCGGGGGGATACAATGAGCAGTTCTTC.